The 20 T cell receptor beta chains presented below share a single source sample, sequenced in a study of T cells in women clearing cervical HPV infection. Profiled with immunoSEQ multiplex PCR; TCRdb holds only in-frame clones, not every one. The repertoire shows more than 25,000 clones; the top ten hold about 23%. The material sequenced was blood buffy coat. The receptors shown here come from a woman aged 18 to 75 with a cervical HPV16 infection that either progressed to CIN3+ or cleared (not recorded which).

In regard to this clone: From the germline J gene comes the end of the CDR3, since the read stops 3 residues before it. This chain joins TRBV11-2 and TRBJ1-2; D unresolved. This CDR3 has 13 amino acids. The germline V gene has CDR1 SGHAT and CDR2 FQNNGV. CDR3 DNA (partial): TGTGCCAGCAGCTTAGGTTTCAGTAAAGGC. Its translation is CASSLGFSKG. The full CDR3 sequence reads CASSLGFSKGYTF. Combining the CDR3 with reference TRBV11-2 and TRBJ1-2 gives the whole variable domain EAGVAQSPRYKIIEKRQSVAFWCNPISGHATLYWYQQILGQGPKLLIQFQNNGVVDDSQLPKDRFSAERLKGVDSTLKIQPAKLEDSAVYLCASSLGFSKGYTFGSGTRLTVV.

Remarks on this clone: The read terminates 3 residues before the CDR3 end, so the remaining end is supplied by the germline J gene. The rearrangement joins TRBV30 to TRBJ1-2; the match to TRBD1 covers 8 bases. The V and J ends lost 2 bases and 6 bases, in that order; junction bases with no gene match: 2. CDR1 and CDR2 from the germline V gene are GTSNPN and SVGIG (reference sequence). The CDR3 spans 12 residues. The CDR3 DNA, read in part, is TGTGCCTGGAGTCTGACAGGGGATGGC. It encodes CAWSLTGDG. The entire CDR3 protein is CAWSLTGDGYTF.

Concerning this clone: Read sequence stops 3 residues before the CDR3 end, and the germline J gene provides the missing end. The gene calls are TRBV20-1 and TRBJ2-3; D may be TRBD2 (5 bases). V was shortened by 3 bases and J by 6 bases, with 22 bases between the two germline ends. In germline, CDR1 is DFQATT, CDR2 SNEGSKA (reference sequence). This CDR3 comprises 16 residues. CDR3 DNA (partial): TGCAGTGCTAGGAGAAGGGTGGTCAACTCGGGGGATACG. Protein product: CSARRRVVNSGDT. The complete CDR3 reads CSARRRVVNSGDTQYF.

To note about this clone: The CDR3 goes on 3 residues after the read ends, and that part is filled in from the germline J gene. This chain joins TRBV7-3 and TRBJ1-2; no clear D. Germline CDR1 and CDR2: SGHTA and FQGTGA. The CDR3 spans 14 residues. Incomplete CDR3 DNA: TGTGCCAGCAGCTTTAGCGGGCCTTACAATGAC. Translating gives CASSFSGPYND. In full, the CDR3 is CASSFSGPYNDYTF.

Remarks on this clone: The CDR3 extends 3 residues past the end of the read, so its final part is completed from the germline J gene. The chain recombines TRBV10-3 with TRBJ1-2; the D gene is possibly TRBD1 (6 bases). The germline V gene has CDR1 ENHRY and CDR2 SYGVKD. The CDR3 is made up of 15 amino acids. Trimming pared 2 bases from V and 6 bases from J, leaving 16 bases between. The part of the CDR3 DNA that was read is TGTGCCATCAGTGAGAGGCCAGGGGAGAAAGATGGC. Residues: CAISERPGEKDG. The entire CDR3 reads CAISERPGEKDGYTF.

Note on this clone: Coverage ceases 3 residues before the CDR3 finishes, and the germline J gene fills in the end. The genes are TRBV7-7 and TRBJ2-5, with 9 bases fitting TRBD2. The CDR3 contains 15 residues. Germline V gene sequence: CDR1 SSHAT, CDR2 FNYEAQ (reference sequence). Unmatched junction bases numbered 4, after V lost 4 bases and J lost 1 base. CDR3 sequence: CASSSWTSVQETQYF. CDR3 bases read: TGTGCCAGCAGCTCTTGGACTAGCGTCCAAGAGACC.

Worth noting for this clone: The read terminates 3 residues before the CDR3 end, so the remaining end is supplied by the germline J gene. At the DNA level, this CDR3 is encoded by other sequences in the same sample as well. This chain links TRBV6-2 or TRBV6-3 with TRBJ2-7; no clear D gene. CDR3 length: 15 amino acids. V lost 6 bases, J lost 2 bases, and 17 bases lay in between. The germline V gene has CDR1 MNHEY and CDR2 SVGEGT. CDR3 in amino acids: CASRPPFRQAYEQYF. The covered CDR3 bases are TGTGCCAGCAGACCACCTTTTCGGCAGGCCTACGAG.

Of note for this clone: The sequenced fragment ends 3 residues before the CDR3 boundary, so the rest is inferred from the germline J gene. This chain links TRBV30 with TRBJ1-4, with D possibly matching TRBD1 (5 bases). This CDR3 comprises 12 residues. Germline CDR1 is GTSNPN and CDR2 is SVGIG (reference sequence). The part of the CDR3 DNA that was read is TGTGCCTGGACGACAGCCAATTCACCA. This encodes CAWTTANSP. The whole CDR3 protein is CAWTTANSPLFF. Full variable domain (missing parts from reference TRBV30 and TRBJ1-4): SQTIHQWPATLVQPVGSPLSLECTVEGTSNPNLYWYRQAAGRGLQLLFYSVGIGQISSEVPQNLSASRPQDRQFILSSKKLLLSDSGFYLCAWTTANSPLFFGSGTQLSVL.

Of note for this clone: The DNA ends 3 residues before the CDR3 does, and the rest of the CDR3 is filled in from the germline J gene. This chain links TRBV18 with TRBJ2-1; 10 bases agree with TRBD2. Per the germline V gene, CDR1 is KGHSH and CDR2 is LQKENI. The CDR3 is 16 residues long. The V gene end was trimmed by 6 bases and the J gene end by 8 bases; junction bases not matched to a gene: 13. CDR3 loop: CASSPNLAGDMHEQFF. CDR3 DNA, as far as it was read: TGTGCCAGCTCCCCTAATCTAGCGGGAGATATGCATGAG.

Comments on this clone: The read ends 3 residues shy of where the CDR3 ends; the end is completed using the germline J gene. This sequence joins TRBV11-3 and TRBJ2-2; 7 nucleotides match TRBD2. The length of the CDR3 is 15 residues. V lost 2 bases, J lost 1 base, and 1 base stayed unmatched. Germline lookup yields CDR1 SGHNT and CDR2 YENEEA. This CDR3 reads CASSLSGMNTGELFF. CDR3 DNA (partial): TGTGCCAGCAGCTTAAGCGGGATGAACACCGGGGAG. The variable domain in full, completed from reference TRBV11-3 and TRBJ2-2, reads EAGVVQSPRYKIIEKKQPVAFWCNPISGHNTLYWYLQNLGQGPELLIRYENEEAVDDSQLPKDRFSAERLKGVDSTLKIQPAELGDSAVYLCASSLSGMNTGELFFGEGSRLTVL.

A word on this clone: The CDR3 extends 3 residues past the end of the read, so its final part is completed from the germline J gene. The chain joins TRBV15 to TRBJ2-7; D remains ambiguous. CDR3 length: 12 amino acids. The germline V gene encodes CDR1 LNHNV and CDR2 YYDKDF (reference sequence). V was trimmed by 2 bases and J by 4 bases, leaving 6 bases between them. The CDR3 bases that were read are TGTGCCACCAGCAGAAATAGATACGAG. This translates into CATSRNRYE. In full, the CDR3 reads CATSRNRYEQYF.

About this clone itself: The read falls 3 residues short of the CDR3 end, and the missing part is taken from the germline J gene. The chain uses TRBV30 and TRBJ1-2; D is possibly TRBD1 (5 bases). The V gene's germline CDR1 is GTSNPN and CDR2 SVGIG (reference sequence). The CDR3 is 17 residues long. The CDR3 spells CAWSRRASGGSTDTYTF. CDR3 bases read: TGTGCCTGGAGCCGTCGGGCTAGCGGGGGGAGCACAGATACC.

In the case of this clone: The read halts 3 residues ahead of the CDR3 end, with the missing end drawn from the germline J gene. V is TRBV7-6 and J is TRBJ2-3, with D possibly matching TRBD2 (6 bases). Trimming took 3 bases from V and 2 from J, leaving 12 bases between them. Per the germline V gene, CDR1 is SGHVS and CDR2 is FNYEAQ. The length of the CDR3 is 15 residues. The part of the CDR3 DNA that was read is TGTGCCAGCAGCTTTGGGACTGGCACCACAGATACG. Protein sequence: CASSFGTGTTDT. The entire CDR3 protein is CASSFGTGTTDTQYF.

Turning to this clone: The read halts 3 residues ahead of the CDR3 end, with the missing end drawn from the germline J gene. This rearrangement joins TRBV2 to TRBJ2-1; 7 positions agree with TRBD2. V was clipped by 4 bases and J by 7 bases; unmatched bases: 13. CDR3 length: 16 residues. Germline lookup yields CDR1 SNHLY and CDR2 FYNNEI. The CDR3 bases that were read are TGTGCCAGCAGTGGGCTAGGCGGGACTATGGCAAATGAG. Encoded protein: CASSGLGGTMANE. The entire CDR3 reads CASSGLGGTMANEQFF.

CDR3 bases read: TGTGCCAGCAGTGAGGACGGGGACTCCTACAATGAG. Translated: CASSEDGDSYNE. The whole CDR3 sequence is CASSEDGDSYNEQFF. V and J are TRBV6-1 and TRBJ2-1, with TRBD2 as a possible D gene (5 bases). The CDR3 end is not reached by the read, which stops 3 residues before it; the germline J gene fills it in. Germline-derived CDR1 and CDR2 are MNHNS and SASEGT. V shed 3 bases and J shed 0 bases, with 9 bases lying between them. The CDR3 has 15 amino acids.

Turning to this clone: Read sequence stops 3 residues before the CDR3 end, and the germline J gene provides the missing end. The chain recombines TRBV5-4 with TRBJ1-1, with a weak D call TRBD1 (6 bases). The CDR3 has 14 amino acids. CDR1 and CDR2 from the germline V gene are SGHNT and YYREEE (reference sequence). V shed 4 bases and J shed 0 bases, with 10 bases lying between them. The covered CDR3 bases are TGTGCCAGCAGCGTGGACAGATTGAACACTGAA. It encodes CASSVDRLNTE. The whole CDR3 region reads CASSVDRLNTEAFF.

As concerns this clone: The read ends 3 residues before the CDR3 terminus; that terminus is restored from the germline J gene. The chain has TRBV29-1 and TRBJ2-2; 9 bases are shared with TRBD1. The germline gives CDR1 SQVTM, CDR2 ANQGSEA. This CDR3 contains 14 residues. V trimming: 5 bases; J trimming: 1 base; junction bases outside the gene matches: 2. CDR3 DNA (partial): TGCAGCGTTCAGGGACAGGGGAACACCGGGGAG. It encodes CSVQGQGNTGE. The entire CDR3 protein reads CSVQGQGNTGELFF.

As for this clone: The read terminates 3 residues before the CDR3 end, so the remaining end is supplied by the germline J gene. The V and J genes are TRBV7-9 and TRBJ2-2; D remains unclear. In germline, CDR1 is SEHNR, CDR2 FQNEAQ (reference sequence). This CDR3 spans 15 amino acids. The sequenced part of the CDR3 DNA is TGTGCCAGCACCTCACAGTGGGCAGATAATTCACCG. Its translation is CASTSQWADNSP. The CDR3 in its entirety is CASTSQWADNSPLFF. Combining the CDR3 with reference TRBV7-9 and TRBJ2-2 gives the whole variable domain DTGVSQNPRHKITKRGQNVTFRCDPISEHNRLYWYRQTLGQGPEFLTYFQNEAQLEKSRLLSDRFSAERPKGSFSTLEIQRTEQGDSAMYLCASTSQWADNSPLFFGEGSRLTVL.

Details on this clone: The read gets to within 3 residues of the CDR3 end, and the germline J gene fills in the rest. The V gene is TRBV10-1, the J gene TRBJ1-3, with TRBD1 identical over 9 bases. V was clipped by 6 bases and J by 0 bases; unmatched bases: 12. CDR3 length: 18 residues. From germline, CDR1 is WNHNN and CDR2 SYGVQD (reference sequence). The part of the CDR3 DNA that was read is TGCGCCAGCAGGCGGGGGACAGGGCGGTCGAGCTCTGGAAACACC. Translated, it gives CASRRGTGRSSSGNT. From start to end, the CDR3 is CASRRGTGRSSSGNTIYF.

As for this clone: The observed sequence ends 3 residues before the CDR3 terminus, with the missing tail filled in from the germline J gene. The chain joins TRBV19 to TRBJ1-2; 7 bases are a match to TRBD1. Unmatched junction bases numbered 12, after V lost 1 base and J lost 4 bases. CDR1 and CDR2 (germline): LNHDA, SQIVND (reference sequence). This CDR3 has 17 amino acids. CDR3 DNA, as far as it was read: TGTGCCAGTAGTATAGGAAGTTGGGACAGTGTCATCTATGGC. Its translation is CASSIGSWDSVIYG. The CDR3 in its entirety is CASSIGSWDSVIYGYTF.